A single T cell receptor (beta chain) is shown here with its context. The antigen remains undetermined. CDR1 and CDR2 (germline): SQVTM, ANQGSEA. The CDR3 contains 13 residues. Trimming removed 5 bases from V and 3 bases from J, with 13 bases in between. These data originate in a study of CD8+CD57+ T cells in acquired aplastic anemia. For the study at large: The mean DNA yield obtained from sorted CD4+ and CD8+ cells came to 3 to 3.5 ug. An average of approximately 11 million reads for CD4+ cells was obtained from healthy donors.

General study points: Twenty-nine sequences, all CD8+ CDR3, were shared between patients and controls. No significant patient-versus-control difference appeared in CD8+ Simpson's diversity.

Genomic DNA served as template for TCR beta VDJ and CDR3 profiling. TCRdb reprocessed the reads with MiXCR, giving one entry per CDR3 protein. The sample records 150,000 or so distinct CDR3 sequences, 50% to 75% being singletons. The clonotype was recovered from a human donor in good health. The sequenced sample consisted of sorted CD4+, CD8+, or CD8+CD57+ T cells (not recorded which) from PBMCs. The chain carries TRBV29-1 and TRBJ2-5; possibly TRBD1 or TRBD2 for D (5 bases each). The CDR3 DNA follows: TGCAGCGTTCCCGGGACCTTCGAAGAGACCCAGTACTTC. It specifies CSVPGTFEETQYF.